Here is one T cell receptor beta chain with its context. The target antigen is unknown. The data were taken from a study of shared clonotypes between healthy human individuals. Study information: Per donor, CD8 memory used one plate, CD8 naive used two, CD4 memory used three and CD4 naive used three.

The method was immunoSEQ multiplex PCR; TCRdb's version includes in-frame clones alone and lacks a portion of them. The table has hundreds of thousands of clones, 90% to 97% seen once; the top ten hold about 0.12%. The naive CD8 subset, CD45RO-negative cells positively selected for CCR7, excluded terminally differentiated effector memory CD45RA+ cells. CDR1 and CDR2 (germline): MNHEY, SMNVEV (reference sequence). The CDR3 contains 14 residues. Trimming removed 3 bases from V and 6 bases from J, with 15 bases in between. Study-wide findings and caveats: Non-shared clonotypes had lower generation probabilities than those shared by all four donors. Researchers found naive subsets generally carried larger estimated richness than memory subsets.

Specimen: naive CD8+ T cells sorted from blood. The TCR sequence derives from a woman under 40 in good health. The rearrangement joins TRBV27 to TRBJ2-7; D perhaps matches TRBD2 (5 bases). The CDR3 DNA sequence: TGTGCCAGCAGTTTGTCGGGGTTAGGGCGCGAGCAGTACTTC. Its translation: CASSLSGLGREQYF.